This entry lists 22 T cell receptor beta chains sequenced from one sample in a study of shared clonotypes between healthy human individuals. Assay: immunoSEQ multiplex PCR; the TCRdb copy retains only in-frame clones and omits some. There are about 2.3 million clones in the sample; around 93% occur only once, and approximately 0.41% lies in the top ten. The sample comprised naive CD4+ T cells from PBMCs. Subset reported: CD45RA+ positively selected. These receptors were taken from a man aged 18 to 35 in good health. Some clones in this sample may be carry-over from other donors' samples.

The chain links TRBV7-9 to TRBJ1-2; D remains ambiguous. CDR3 length: 12 amino acids. Looked up from germline, CDR1 is SEHNR and CDR2 is FQNEAQ (reference sequence). The ends were cut back, 6 bases at V and 6 bases at J, with 11 bases in the middle. The CDR3: CASSSGRDGYTF. The CDR3 region has the DNA TGTGCCAGCAGTTCTGGTCGTGATGGCTACACCTTC.

V gene TRBV15 combines with J gene TRBJ2-1; possibly TRBD1 for D (6 bases). The germline V gene has CDR1 LNHNV and CDR2 YYDKDF (reference sequence). V lost 0 bases to trimming and J lost 13 bases, with 16 bases between them. This CDR3 comprises 14 residues. This chain's CDR3 is CATSRELNRDSQFF. CDR3 in DNA: TGTGCCACCAGCAGAGAACTGAACAGGGATTCTCAGTTCTTC.

The V and J genes are TRBV6-1 and TRBJ1-5; 10 nucleotides agree with TRBD1. V lost 4 bases and J lost 3; bases outside the gene matches: 6. The germline CDR1 and CDR2 sequences are MNHNS and SASEGT. CDR3 length equals 16 residues. DNA of the CDR3: TGTGCCAGCAGTGCCAGACAGGGGGCGATCAATCAGCCCCAGCATTTT. Translating gives CASSARQGAINQPQHF.

A single count supports this clone. This chain joins TRBV27 and TRBJ2-3; the match to TRBD2 covers 12 bases. The CDR3 extends over 15 amino acids. Germline lookup yields CDR1 MNHEY and CDR2 SMNVEV (reference sequence). V shed 4 bases, J shed 4 bases, and the junction held 3 bases outside the gene matches. CDR3 sequence (DNA): TGTGCCAGCAGTTACCGACTAGCGGGGGCAGATACGCAGTATTTT. This gives the protein CASSYRLAGADTQYF.

V and J are TRBV27 and TRBJ1-2, with TRBD1 matching 10 bases. The ends lost 5 bases at V and 2 bases at J; junction bases unmatched: 5. The germline V gene encodes CDR1 MNHEY and CDR2 SMNVEV (reference sequence). The CDR3 contains 15 residues. Written as DNA, the CDR3 is TGTGCCAGCAGTCTCCCGGGACAGGGGAACTATGGCTACACCTTC. Its translation is CASSLPGQGNYGYTF.

The CDR3 reads CSASAWGKLFF. The CDR3 DNA is TGCAGTGCTAGTGCGTGGGGAAAACTGTTTTTT. The chain has TRBV20-1 and TRBJ1-4, with no clear D. This CDR3 is 11 amino acids long. V lost 3 bases, J lost 10 bases, and 9 bases lay in between. Germline values: CDR1 DFQATT, CDR2 SNEGSKA (reference sequence).

J is TRBJ2-3 and V is TRBV15; D perhaps matches TRBD1 (5 bases). There are 16 residues in the CDR3. The germline V and J ends were trimmed by 0 bases and 1 base, with 11 bases remaining between them. Germline CDR1 and CDR2: LNHNV and YYDKDF (reference sequence). The CDR3 DNA reads as TGTGCCACCAGCAGAGATCAAGGGGTCGGCACAGATACGCAGTATTTT. Protein sequence: CATSRDQGVGTDTQYF.

Points on this clone: This same CDR3 is encoded by further DNA sequences in the sample. The chain joins TRBV18 to TRBJ2-5; TRBD2 agrees at 7 bases. The CDR3 has 13 residues. V lost 2 bases and J lost 4; bases outside the gene matches: 1. Germline CDR1 reads KGHSH; CDR2 reads LQKENI. CDR3: CASSPGGGETQYF. The CDR3 DNA sequence: TGTGCCAGCTCACCAGGGGGGGGAGAGACCCAGTACTTC. Full variable domain (remainder filled in from reference TRBV18 and TRBJ2-5): NAGVMQNPRHLVRRRGQEARLRCSPMKGHSHVYWYRQLPEEGLKFMVYLQKENIIDESGMPKERFSAEFPKEGPSILRIQQVVRGDSAAYFCASSPGGGETQYFGPGTRLLVL.

The V gene is TRBV5-1, the J gene TRBJ2-5, with a possible D match to TRBD2 (6 bases). CDR1 is SGHRS and CDR2 is YFSETQ in the germline V gene. The CDR3 contains 15 residues. V lost 7 bases and J lost 0, with 16 bases in between. CDR3 in amino acids: CASRRGGANQETQYF. For the CDR3, the DNA is TGCGCCAGCCGGAGGGGAGGAGCCAACCAAGAGACCCAGTACTTC.

The genes are TRBV7-2 and TRBJ2-7; 9 bases fit TRBD1. V gave up 2 bases and J gave up 3 bases; unmatched junction bases: 5. The V gene's germline CDR1 is SGHTA and CDR2 FQGNSA. The CDR3 is 15 residues long. CDR3 DNA: TGTGCCAGCAGCTTATTCTACAGGGGGCTCTACGAGCAGTACTTC. Translating gives CASSLFYRGLYEQYF.

The chain links TRBV6-9 to TRBJ2-3; D is ambiguous. V lost 11 bases and J 6 bases, leaving 18 bases between the germline ends. Germline CDR1 is MNHGY and CDR2 is SVAAGI. CDR3 length equals 13 residues. CDR3 bases: TGTGCCGGCCCAGCTACAAAGATCGATACGCAGTATTTT. Encoded protein: CAGPATKIDTQYF.

Note on this clone: This same CDR3 is encoded by further DNA sequences in the sample. This chain links TRBV19 with TRBJ2-7, with D possibly being TRBD1 (6 bases). V lost 1 base, J lost 0 bases, and 10 bases lay in between. This CDR3 has 15 amino acids. CDR1 is LNHDA and CDR2 is SQIVND in the germline V gene (reference sequence). In DNA form, the CDR3 reads TGTGCCAGTAGTATAGGTGGCAGGGGCTCCTACGAGCAGTACTTC. Amino acid sequence: CASSIGGRGSYEQYF.

The genes are TRBV10-3 and TRBJ1-1; tentative D call: TRBD1 (5 bases). CDR3 length: 13 residues. V shed 6 bases and J shed 3 bases, with 11 bases lying between them. Germline-derived CDR1 and CDR2 are ENHRY and SYGVKD. Here the CDR3 reads CAIRRGQDTEAFF. As DNA, the CDR3 is TGTGCCATCAGGCGGGGCCAGGACACTGAAGCTTTCTTT.

The rearrangement joins TRBV5-6 to TRBJ2-4; the D gene is possibly TRBD1 (6 bases). Germline V gives CDR1 SGHDT, CDR2 YYEEEE. There are 16 residues in the CDR3. V was trimmed by 0 bases and J by 0 bases, leaving 10 bases between them. In DNA form, the CDR3 reads TGTGCCAGCAGCTTGGCAGGGGCTAAAGCCAAAAACATTCAGTACTTC. Amino acid sequence: CASSLAGAKAKNIQYF.

This chain connects TRBV9 to TRBJ1-1, with a tentative D call TRBD1 (5 bases). CDR3 size: 17 residues. Looked up from germline, CDR1 is SGDLS and CDR2 is YYNGEE. V lost 0 bases and J lost 0, with 15 bases in between. The CDR3 protein is CASSVAIGAGLNTEAFF. The CDR3 DNA sequence: TGTGCCAGCAGCGTAGCTATTGGGGCAGGATTGAACACTGAAGCTTTCTTT.

The genes are TRBV11-3 and TRBJ2-1; 7 bases line up with TRBD2. The germline CDR1 and CDR2 sequences are SGHNT and YENEEA. The CDR3 consists of 14 residues. V trimming: 5 bases; J trimming: 9 bases; junction bases outside the gene matches: 10. This CDR3 reads CASSGGLVGPEQFF. The CDR3 region has the DNA TGTGCCAGCAGCGGCGGACTAGTTGGTCCTGAGCAGTTCTTC.

The gene calls are TRBV6-1 and TRBJ2-2; no definite D call. Looked up from germline, CDR1 is MNHNS and CDR2 is SASEGT. Trimming left V 5 bases short and J 6 bases short, with 10 bases between. The length of the CDR3 is 13 residues. CDR3 amino acids: CASSPLPSGELFF. CDR3 bases: TGTGCCAGCAGTCCCCTCCCATCCGGGGAGCTGTTTTTT.

The table lists this clone with a count of one. The V and J genes are TRBV4-2 and TRBJ2-1; D may be TRBD2 (6 bases). The CDR3 contains 15 residues. V was pared by 0 bases and J by 5 bases, with 11 bases between. Looked up from germline, CDR1 is LGHNA and CDR2 is YNFKEQ. In DNA, the CDR3 is TGTGCCAGCAGCCAAGAGTCGGGACTCCACAATGAGCAGTTCTTC. This sequence encodes CASSQESGLHNEQFF.

The V call is TRBV18, the J call TRBJ2-7, with 7 bases fitting TRBD2. The CDR3 sequence is 13 residues long. Trimming took 3 bases from V and 7 from J; bases not matched to a gene: 6. The germline gives CDR1 KGHSH, CDR2 LQKENI. The CDR3 coding sequence is TGTGCCAGCTCACCCGTCGGGGGGAGGGAGCAGTACTTC. It translates to CASSPVGGREQYF.

The chain uses TRBV27 and TRBJ2-1; a weak D match, TRBD2 (5 bases). V was pared by 4 bases and J by 4 bases, with 14 bases between. CDR3 size: 15 residues. The germline CDR1 and CDR2 sequences are MNHEY and SMNVEV (reference sequence). DNA of the CDR3: TGTGCCAGCAGTTATGTCGGACTTCAATACAATGAGCAGTTCTTC. Amino acids: CASSYVGLQYNEQFF.

In its sample, this clone was seen a few times. The sample carries other DNA sequences with the same CDR3. V gene TRBV9 combines with J gene TRBJ2-2; D is uncertain. Germline CDR1 is SGDLS and CDR2 is YYNGEE. The CDR3 has 13 amino acids. V was shortened by 0 bases and J by 4 bases, with 4 bases between the two germline ends. CDR3 nucleotide sequence: TGTGCCAGCAGCGTAGTTGTCACCGGGGAGCTGTTTTTT. It is translated as CASSVVVTGELFF.

V is TRBV19 and J is TRBJ1-2; TRBD1 matches at 7 bases. The CDR3 is 15 amino acids. The V gene end was trimmed by 6 bases and the J gene end by 1 base; junction bases not matched to a gene: 8. Germline V gene lookup returns CDR1 LNHDA and CDR2 SQIVND (reference sequence). The CDR3 nucleotides read TGTGCCAGTAGCATGACAGGGTTAGGTAACTATGGCTACACCTTC. As protein: CASSMTGLGNYGYTF.